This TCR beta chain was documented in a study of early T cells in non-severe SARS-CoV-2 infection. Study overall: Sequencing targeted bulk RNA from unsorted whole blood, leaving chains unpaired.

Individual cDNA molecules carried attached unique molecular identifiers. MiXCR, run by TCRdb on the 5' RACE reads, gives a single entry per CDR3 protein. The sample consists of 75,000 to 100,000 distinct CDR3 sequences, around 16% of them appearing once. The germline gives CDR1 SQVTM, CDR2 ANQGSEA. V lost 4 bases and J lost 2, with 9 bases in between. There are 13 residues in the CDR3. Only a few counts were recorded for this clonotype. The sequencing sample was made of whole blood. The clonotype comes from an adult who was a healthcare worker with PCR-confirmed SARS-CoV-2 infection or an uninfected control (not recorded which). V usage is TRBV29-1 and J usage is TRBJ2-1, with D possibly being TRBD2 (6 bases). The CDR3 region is CSVGLAAYNEQFF. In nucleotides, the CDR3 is TGCAGCGTTGGTTTAGCGGCCTACAATGAGCAGTTCTTC.